The 27 T cell receptor beta chains below all came from one sample that was sequenced in a study of control samples from healthy donors and cancer patients. Here immunoSEQ multiplex PCR was the method, and the copy in TCRdb shows in-frame clones only, minus some. Here the sample spans about 140,000 clones, roughly nine tenths being singletons. Material: blood. These receptors originate from a woman aged 25 to 39 in good health.

The chain has TRBV5-1 and TRBJ1-6; TRBD1 is a possible D gene (5 bases). From germline, CDR1 is SGHRS and CDR2 YFSETQ. The CDR3 runs 14 residues. Deletions cut 4 bases from V and 7 bases from J, with 12 bases between. The DNA for the CDR3 is TGCGCCAGCAGCCCGGGACTCGAGAATTCACCCCTCCACTTT. It encodes CASSPGLENSPLHF.

The chain joins TRBV19 to TRBJ1-1; a weak D match, TRBD1 (5 bases). The CDR3 length is 15 residues. Trimming removed 9 bases from V and 0 bases from J, with 17 bases in between. Germline V lookup: CDR1 LNHDA, CDR2 SQIVND (reference sequence). The CDR3 sequence: CASQGKAWMNTEAFF. CDR3 DNA sequence: TGTGCCAGCCAGGGAAAGGCGTGGATGAACACTGAAGCTTTCTTT.

The V and J genes are TRBV7-2 and TRBJ2-5, with D perhaps matching TRBD2 (7 bases). The germline V gene encodes CDR1 SGHTA and CDR2 FQGNSA. CDR3 length equals 14 residues. V lost 5 bases, J lost 6 bases, and 16 bases lay in between. The CDR3 nucleotides read TGTGCCAGCAGCCCATCCGCGGGGGCGCAGACCCAGTACTTC. This codes for CASSPSAGAQTQYF. The complete variable domain, with remaining parts taken from reference TRBV7-2 and TRBJ2-5, reads GAGVSQSPSNKVTEKGKDVELRCDPISGHTALYWYRQSLGQGLEFLIYFQGNSAPDKSGLPSDRFSAERTGGSVSTLTIQRTQQEDSAVYLCASSPSAGAQTQYFGPGTRLLVL.

The J gene is TRBJ1-5, the V gene TRBV28; D uncertain. CDR1 and CDR2 from the germline V gene are MDHEN and SYDVKM. V was pared by 2 bases and J by 8 bases, with 13 bases between. This CDR3 contains 14 residues. CDR3 region: CASSLVAGWKPQHF. In DNA form, the CDR3 reads TGTGCCAGCAGTTTAGTTGCCGGGTGGAAGCCCCAGCATTTT.

This sequence joins TRBV19 and TRBJ2-3; tentative D call: TRBD1 (5 bases). Germline V lookup: CDR1 LNHDA, CDR2 SQIVND (reference sequence). This CDR3 is built from 15 residues. The V and J ends lost 4 bases and 1 base respectively, with 12 bases between them. This CDR3 is CASSNYVQGTDTQYF. The CDR3 nucleotides read TGTGCCAGTAGTAACTACGTACAGGGCACAGATACGCAGTATTTT.

The rearrangement links TRBV11-1 to TRBJ2-7; TRBD1 agrees at 8 bases. Germline CDR1 SGHAT, CDR2 FQDESV (reference sequence). The V segment lost 5 bases and the J segment 4 bases; nucleotides outside the gene matches: 10. This CDR3 comprises 15 residues. CDR3 loop: CASSPRGTGSYEQYF. In DNA form, the CDR3 reads TGTGCCAGCAGCCCCCGGGGGACAGGATCTTACGAGCAGTACTTC.

V gene TRBV2 combines with J gene TRBJ1-5; maybe TRBD1 (5 bases). V gave up 1 base and J gave up 4 bases, with 5 bases separating them. The CDR3 loop spans 13 amino acids. Germline-derived CDR1 and CDR2 are SNHLY and FYNNEI. CDR3 in amino acids: CASSEGQNQPQHF. The CDR3 DNA follows: TGTGCCAGCAGTGAAGGACAGAATCAGCCCCAGCATTTT.

This clone was counted only a few times. This chain uses TRBV29-1 with TRBJ1-2; D gene ambiguous. Germline loops: CDR1 SQVTM, CDR2 ANQGSEA. CDR3 length: 11 amino acids. Trimming took off 6 bases at V and 6 bases at J, with 11 bases between the two ends. The chain's CDR3 is CSVPREHGYTF. The CDR3, as DNA: TGCAGCGTCCCCCGCGAACATGGCTACACCTTC. Drawing the rest from reference TRBV29-1 and TRBJ1-2, the complete variable domain is SAVISQKPSRDICQRGTSLTIQCQVDSQVTMMFWYRQQPGQSLTLIATANQGSEATYESGFVIDKFPISRPNLTFSTLTVSNMSPEDSSIYLCSVPREHGYTFGSGTRLTVV.

The chain is built from TRBV7-6 and TRBJ1-6; D unclear. The CDR3 is 17 amino acids. V dropped 0 bases and J dropped 0 bases, with 9 bases sitting between them. Germline CDR1 SGHVS, CDR2 FNYEAQ. CDR3 protein: CASSLAGGGSYNSPLHF. The DNA of the CDR3 is TGTGCCAGCAGCTTAGCAGGAGGCGGCTCCTATAATTCACCCCTCCACTTT. Full variable domain (outside the CDR3, taken from reference TRBV7-6 and TRBJ1-6): GAGVSQSPRYKVTKRGQDVALRCDPISGHVSLYWYRQALGQGPEFLTYFNYEAQQDKSGLPNDRFSAERPEGSISTLTIQRTEQRDSAMYRCASSLAGGGSYNSPLHFGNGTRLTVT.

The chain joins TRBV14 to TRBJ2-2, with 7 bases lining up with TRBD2. J was trimmed by 6 bases and V by 4 bases; bases with no gene match: 11. CDR1 and CDR2 from the germline V gene are SGHDN and FVKESK. This CDR3 spans 16 amino acids. The CDR3 DNA sequence: TGTGCCAGCAGCCGCGAAATTGTGGGAGGGCCCGGGGAGCTGTTTTTT. Amino acid sequence: CASSREIVGGPGELFF.

This sequence joins TRBV19 and TRBJ2-7, with TRBD1 matching over 10 bases. This CDR3 has 15 residues. The V gene's germline CDR1 is LNHDA and CDR2 SQIVND (reference sequence). V lost 5 bases to trimming and J lost 1 base; unmatched junction nucleotides: 5. CDR3 region: CASSPRQGASYEQYF. In nucleotides, the CDR3 is TGTGCCAGTAGTCCCCGACAGGGGGCATCCTACGAGCAGTACTTC.

V usage is TRBV4-2 and J usage is TRBJ1-5; no definite D call. Germline assignment: CDR1 LGHNA and CDR2 YNFKEQ. This CDR3 has 14 residues. Trimming left V 0 bases short and J 2 bases short, with 5 bases between. The CDR3 sequence: CASSQEQGNQPQHF. The CDR3 nucleotides are TGTGCCAGCAGCCAAGAGCAGGGCAATCAGCCCCAGCATTTT.

To note about this clone: Compared with germline, one end of the junction differs, possibly owing to a read error. The V and J genes are TRBV14 and TRBJ1-2, with 7 bases aligning to TRBD1. Per germline, CDR1 SGHDN and CDR2 FVKESK. The CDR3 has 16 residues. The CDR3: CASSQGGRRGNFGYTF. In DNA form, the CDR3 reads TGTGCCAGCAGCCAAGGGGGTCGCAGGGGGAACTTTGGCTACACCTTC.

J is TRBJ1-2 and V is TRBV6-1; the D gene is possibly TRBD1 (6 bases). The CDR3 consists of 15 residues. Trimming cost V 1 base and J 5 bases, with 14 bases left between them. Germline V gene data show CDR1 as MNHNS and CDR2 as SASEGT. CDR3 DNA sequence: TGTGCCAGCAGTGAAGATGTACAGGGTCCTTATGGCTACACCTTC. Protein product: CASSEDVQGPYGYTF.

V and J are TRBV10-1 and TRBJ2-3; unclear D gene. V lost 9 bases, J lost 6 bases, and 13 bases lay in between. Germline V gives CDR1 WNHNN, CDR2 SYGVQD (reference sequence). The CDR3 spans 12 residues. The chain's CDR3 is CASSRYTDTQYF. The DNA of the CDR3 is TGCGCCAGTTCTCGATACACGGATACGCAGTATTTT.

The chain recombines TRBV23-1 with TRBJ1-6; 7 positions match TRBD1. TRBV23-1 is annotated as an ORF whose role is uncertain. Trimming took 2 bases from V and 7 from J; bases not matched to a gene: 5. This CDR3 contains 15 residues. CDR3 nucleotide sequence: TGCGCCAGCAGTCAAAGACAGGGCCGGAATTCACCCCTCCACTTT. This gives the protein CASSQRQGRNSPLHF.

This chain connects TRBV10-3 to TRBJ1-1; no firm D call. Germline V lookup: CDR1 ENHRY, CDR2 SYGVKD. With 7 bases removed from V and 4 bases from J, the gap between germline ends came to 13 bases. The CDR3 totals 13 residues. The CDR3 region has the DNA TGTGCCATCAATGGAGGGAGTGGCACTGAAGCTTTCTTT. Its protein product is CAINGGSGTEAFF.

The chain employs TRBV24-1 and TRBJ1-2; 7 nucleotides agree with TRBD1. CDR3 length: 14 residues. Germline CDR1 is KGHDR and CDR2 is SFDVKD. V lost 4 bases to trimming and J lost 1 base; unmatched junction nucleotides: 2. This chain's CDR3 is CATSDSGGNYGYTF. The CDR3 bases are TGTGCCACCAGTGACTCAGGGGGTAACTATGGCTACACCTTC.

The V and J genes are TRBV9 and TRBJ2-2; 11 bases match TRBD2. The germline V gene encodes CDR1 SGDLS and CDR2 YYNGEE. Trimming at V came to 3 bases and at J to 6 bases, leaving 7 bases not matched to a gene. This CDR3 spans 16 amino acids. CDR3 DNA: TGTGCCAGCAGCGGAACACTAGCGGGGGTCCCCGGGGAGCTGTTTTTT. It is translated as CASSGTLAGVPGELFF.

V and J are TRBV5-5 and TRBJ2-7, with D perhaps given as TRBD1 or TRBD2 (5 bases each). From germline, CDR1 is SGHKS and CDR2 YYEKEE (reference sequence). The CDR3 runs to 17 residues. V lost 4 bases, J lost 5 bases, and 25 bases lay in between. As DNA, the CDR3 is TGTGCCAGCAGCCCCCCGCACCGGGGACGCATAGAGAACGAGCAGTACTTC. As protein: CASSPPHRGRIENEQYF.

V and J are TRBV3-1 (or the pseudogene TRBV3-2) and TRBJ1-2; 7 nucleotides match TRBD1. The V segment lost 1 base and the J segment 6 bases; nucleotides outside the gene matches: 17. There are 18 residues in the CDR3. In germline, CDR1 is LGHDT, CDR2 YNNKEL (reference sequence). CDR3 sequence reads: CASSQGPPGQRVFHGYTF. In nucleotides, the CDR3 is TGTGCCAGCAGCCAAGGGCCGCCGGGACAGAGAGTATTCCATGGCTACACCTTC.

The V call is TRBV6-2 or TRBV6-3, the J call TRBJ2-7, with a tentative D call TRBD2 (5 bases). Germline CDR1 and CDR2: MNHEY and SVGEGT. The CDR3 runs 17 residues. Trimming stripped 0 bases from V and 4 bases from J, with 19 bases between. CDR3 sequence: CASSYSSSSPLLYEQYF. DNA for the CDR3: TGTGCCAGCAGTTACTCGAGCTCTAGCCCCCTCTTGTACGAGCAGTACTTC.

This chain connects TRBV6-5 to TRBJ1-4; tentative D call: TRBD1 (5 bases). The CDR3 has 14 amino acids. The germline V gene has CDR1 MNHEY and CDR2 SVGAGI. Between the trimmed V and J ends, which lost 11 bases and 4 bases, there was a span of 17 bases. As DNA, the CDR3 is TGTGCCTTCCAACGGGGCCTGATTAATGAAAAACTGTTTTTT. Its translation is CAFQRGLINEKLFF.

The V and J genes are TRBV19 and TRBJ1-4; TRBD1 matches 8 bases. CDR3 length: 13 amino acids. With V trimmed by 6 bases and J by 8 bases, 5 bases remained unmatched. The germline CDR1 and CDR2 sequences are LNHDA and SQIVND (reference sequence). The CDR3 is CASSQGAREKLFF. DNA for the CDR3: TGTGCCAGTAGCCAGGGGGCTCGGGAAAAACTGTTTTTT.

The rearrangement links TRBV14 to TRBJ1-1; TRBD1 matches 8 bases. This CDR3 is 13 amino acids long. Per the germline V gene, CDR1 is SGHDN and CDR2 is FVKESK. With 6 bases clipped from V and 5 bases from J, the junction kept 5 bases outside the gene matches. The CDR3 DNA sequence: TGTGCCAGCAGGGGCAGGGGGCTAACTGAAGCTTTCTTT. Amino acid sequence: CASRGRGLTEAFF.

This clone was seen a handful of times. V and J are TRBV3-1 (or the pseudogene TRBV3-2) and TRBJ2-3, with D perhaps TRBD2 (6 bases). V lost 4 bases and J lost 2, with 10 bases in between. Per the germline V gene, CDR1 is LGHDT and CDR2 is YNNKEL (reference sequence). This CDR3 is built from 14 residues. In DNA form, the CDR3 reads TGTGCCAGCAGCCTGACTAGTTCCACAGATACGCAGTATTTT. Amino acids: CASSLTSSTDTQYF.

The chain combines TRBV19 with TRBJ1-5; D is ambiguous. The V end lost 2 bases, the J end lost 1 base, and 9 bases lay between the germline ends. In germline, CDR1 is LNHDA, CDR2 SQIVND (reference sequence). The CDR3 is 15 residues long. The DNA of the CDR3 is TGTGCCAGTAGTATATCTGCCAGCAGCAATCAGCCCCAGCATTTT. Its translation: CASSISASSNQPQHF.